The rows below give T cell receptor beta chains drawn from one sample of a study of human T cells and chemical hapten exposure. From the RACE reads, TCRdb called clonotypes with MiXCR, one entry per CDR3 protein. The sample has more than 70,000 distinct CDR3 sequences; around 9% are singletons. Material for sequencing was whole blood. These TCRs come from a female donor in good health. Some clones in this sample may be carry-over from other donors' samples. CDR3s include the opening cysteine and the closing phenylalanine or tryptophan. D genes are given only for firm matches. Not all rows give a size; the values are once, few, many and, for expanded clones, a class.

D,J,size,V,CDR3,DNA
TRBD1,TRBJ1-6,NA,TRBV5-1,CASSLAGTGVSPLHF,TGCGCCAGCAGCTTGGCGGGGACAGGGGTATCACCCCTCCACTTT
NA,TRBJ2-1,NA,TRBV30,CAWSLFGNEKFF,TGTGCCTGGAGTCTCTTCGGCAATGAGAAGTTCTTC
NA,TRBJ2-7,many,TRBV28,CASTPGQTFANEQYF,TGTGCCAGCACCCCAGGCCAAACTTTTGCCAACGAGCAGTACTTC
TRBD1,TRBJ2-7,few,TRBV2,CAITGTENYEQYF,TGTGCCATCACCGGGACAGAGAACTACGAGCAGTACTTC
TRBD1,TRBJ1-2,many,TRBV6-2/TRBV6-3,CASSYPTGDNYGYTF,TGTGCCAGCAGTTACCCGACAGGGGACAACTATGGCTACACCTTC
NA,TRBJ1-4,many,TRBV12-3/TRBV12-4,CASRHEGATNEKLFF,TGTGCCAGCAGACATGAGGGAGCAACTAATGAAAAACTGTTTTTT
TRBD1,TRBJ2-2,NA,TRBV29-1,CSVERRQGAHTGELFF,TGCAGCGTTGAAAGGAGACAGGGGGCGCACACCGGGGAGCTGTTTTTT
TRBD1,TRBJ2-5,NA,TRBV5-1,CASKEQGASWETQYF,TGCGCCAGCAAAGAACAGGGGGCGTCTTGGGAGACCCAGTACTTC
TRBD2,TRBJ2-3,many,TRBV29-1,CSVGGRASTDTQYF,TGCAGCGTTGGAGGGAGGGCGAGCACAGATACGCAGTATTTT
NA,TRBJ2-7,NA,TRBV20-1,CSAGWSSYEQYF,TGCAGTGCAGGGTGGAGCTCCTACGAGCAGTACTTC
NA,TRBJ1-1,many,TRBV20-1,CSARALINREHTTEAFF,TGCAGTGCTAGAGCCCTAATCAACAGGGAACATACCACTGAAGCTTTCTTT
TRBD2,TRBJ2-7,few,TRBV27,CASRSLAGGDYEQYF,TGTGCCAGCAGGTCCTTAGCGGGAGGGGACTACGAGCAGTACTTC
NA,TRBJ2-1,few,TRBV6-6,CASSLRGTDAYNEQFF,TGTGCCAGCAGCCTCCGGGGGACGGATGCCTACAATGAGCAGTTCTTC
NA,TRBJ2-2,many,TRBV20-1,CSARDRVRGTGELFF,TGCAGTGCTAGAGACAGGGTTCGGGGCACCGGGGAGCTGTTTTTT
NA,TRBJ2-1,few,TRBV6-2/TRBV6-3,CASSYSKDREQFF,TGTGCCAGCAGTTACTCGAAAGACAGGGAGCAGTTCTTC
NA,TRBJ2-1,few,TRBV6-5,CASRYTDNEQFF,TGTGCCAGCAGGTACACGGACAATGAGCAGTTCTTC
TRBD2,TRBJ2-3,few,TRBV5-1,CASSSSLTSGYTDTQYF,TGCGCCAGCAGCTCCTCTTTGACTAGCGGATACACAGATACGCAGTATTTT
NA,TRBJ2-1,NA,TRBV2,CASSGLLGWDEQFF,TGTGCCAGCAGTGGACTGCTGGGCTGGGATGAGCAGTTCTTC
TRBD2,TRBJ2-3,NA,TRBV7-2,CASSQGLALDTQYF,TGTGCCAGCAGCCAGGGACTAGCGTTGGATACGCAGTATTTT
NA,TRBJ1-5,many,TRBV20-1,CSLGFSNQPQHF,TGCAGTCTGGGGTTTAGCAATCAGCCCCAGCATTTT
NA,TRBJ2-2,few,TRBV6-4,CASSDSGLSTGELFF,TGTGCCAGCAGTGACTCGGGGCTGAGCACCGGGGAGCTGTTTTTT
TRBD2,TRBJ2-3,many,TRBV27,CASRIIAGGGQDTQYF,TGTGCCAGCAGAATTATAGCGGGAGGAGGGCAAGATACGCAGTATTTT
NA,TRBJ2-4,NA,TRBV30,CAWTAGKNIQYF,TGTGCCTGGACAGCGGGCAAAAACATTCAGTACTTC
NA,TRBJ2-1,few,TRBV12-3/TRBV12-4,CASSFALGEQFF,TGTGCCAGCAGTTTCGCGCTCGGTGAGCAGTTCTTC
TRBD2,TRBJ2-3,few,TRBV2,CASSGLLAGGIDTQYF,TGTGCCAGCAGTGGATTGTTAGCGGGAGGTATAGATACGCAGTATTTT
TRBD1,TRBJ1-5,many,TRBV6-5,CASSTTGEEGQPQHF,TGTGCCAGCAGTACTACAGGGGAGGAAGGTCAGCCCCAGCATTTT
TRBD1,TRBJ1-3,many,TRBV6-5,CASKKTGNSGNTIYF,TGTGCCAGCAAAAAGACAGGGAACTCTGGAAACACCATATATTTT
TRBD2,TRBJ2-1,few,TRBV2,CASIEGWLAGGFQFF,TGTGCCAGCATCGAAGGGTGGCTAGCGGGAGGATTTCAGTTCTTC
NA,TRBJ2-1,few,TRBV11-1,CASSLVYSFNEQFF,TGTGCCAGCAGCTTAGTCTATAGCTTCAATGAGCAGTTCTTC
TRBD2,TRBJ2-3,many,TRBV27,CASSSIAGGINTQYF,TGTGCCAGCAGTTCGATAGCGGGAGGTATTAATACGCAGTATTTT
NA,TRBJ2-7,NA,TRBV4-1,CASSQDLIGAAGTYEQYF,TGCGCCAGCAGCCAAGATCTTATAGGGGCGGCAGGGACCTACGAGCAGTACTTC
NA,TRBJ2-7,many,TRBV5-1,CASSLDTGFPYEQYF,TGCGCCAGCAGCTTGGATACAGGGTTTCCCTACGAGCAGTACTTC
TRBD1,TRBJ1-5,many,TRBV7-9,CASSLGRQGLNQPQHF,TGTGCCAGCAGCTTGGGGCGACAGGGCCTCAATCAGCCCCAGCATTTT
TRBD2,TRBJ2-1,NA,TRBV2,CASTSLGLAYSEQFF,TGTGCCAGCACCAGCCTGGGACTAGCGTATAGTGAGCAGTTCTTC
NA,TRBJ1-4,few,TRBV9,CASSRGQQDEKLFF,TGTGCCAGCAGCCGGGGGCAGCAGGATGAAAAACTGTTTTTT
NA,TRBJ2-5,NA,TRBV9,CASSVGERTQETQYF,TGTGCCAGCAGCGTAGGGGAGAGGACCCAAGAGACCCAGTACTTC
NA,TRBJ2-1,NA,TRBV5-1,CASSSGWGKNEQFF,TGCGCCAGCAGCTCAGGGTGGGGAAAAAATGAGCAGTTCTTC
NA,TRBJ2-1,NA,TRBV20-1,CSARDISRPREQFF,TGCAGTGCTAGAGATATTAGCAGACCCCGAGAGCAGTTCTTC
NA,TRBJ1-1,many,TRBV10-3,CAISESGLEAFF,TGTGCCATCAGTGAGTCTGGTTTGGAAGCTTTCTTT
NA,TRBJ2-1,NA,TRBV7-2,CASSRGPIPYNEQFF,TGTGCCAGCAGCAGAGGCCCTATTCCTTACAATGAGCAGTTCTTC
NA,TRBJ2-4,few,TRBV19,CASSYWGGLAKNIQYF,TGTGCCAGTAGTTACTGGGGGGGCCTAGCCAAAAACATTCAGTACTTC